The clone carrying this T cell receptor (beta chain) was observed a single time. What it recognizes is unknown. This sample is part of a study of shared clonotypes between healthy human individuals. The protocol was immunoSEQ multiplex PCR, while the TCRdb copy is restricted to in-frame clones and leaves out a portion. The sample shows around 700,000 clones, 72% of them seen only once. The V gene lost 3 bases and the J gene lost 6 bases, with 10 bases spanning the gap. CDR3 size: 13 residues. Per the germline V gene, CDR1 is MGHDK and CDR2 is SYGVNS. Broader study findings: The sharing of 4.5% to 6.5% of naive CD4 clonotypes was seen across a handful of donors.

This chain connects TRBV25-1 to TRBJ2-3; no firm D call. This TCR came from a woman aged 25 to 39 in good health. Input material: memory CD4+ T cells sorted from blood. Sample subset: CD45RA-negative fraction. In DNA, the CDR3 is TGTGCCAGCAGTGATAGGTGGGGTGATACGCAGTATTTT. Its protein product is CASSDRWGDTQYF.